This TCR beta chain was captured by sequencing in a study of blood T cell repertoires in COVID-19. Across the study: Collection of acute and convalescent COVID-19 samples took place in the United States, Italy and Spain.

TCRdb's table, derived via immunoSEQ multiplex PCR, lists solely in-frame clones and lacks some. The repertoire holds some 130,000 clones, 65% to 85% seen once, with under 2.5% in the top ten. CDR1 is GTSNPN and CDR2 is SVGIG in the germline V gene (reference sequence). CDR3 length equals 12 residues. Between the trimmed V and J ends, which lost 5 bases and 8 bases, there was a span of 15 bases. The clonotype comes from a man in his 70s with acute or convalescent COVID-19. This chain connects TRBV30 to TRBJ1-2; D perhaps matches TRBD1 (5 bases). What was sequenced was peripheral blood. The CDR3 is CAWSRGDLGYTF. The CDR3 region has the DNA TGTGCCTGGTCGCGGGGGGATTTAGGCTACACCTTC.